The rows below give T cell receptor beta chains drawn from one sample of a study of cytomegalovirus exposure and HLA in healthy donors. Generated by immunoSEQ multiplex PCR, the TCRdb table keeps only in-frame clones and is missing some. This sample yields approximately 97,000 clones, of which around three quarters are seen a single time; 2.5% to 3.5% belongs to the top ten. The sequenced sample was PBMCs. Source of these receptors: a male donor in good health and CMV-seropositive. Each CDR3 is given with its conserved first and last residue. The D gene is left open where the match is weak. Only part of the rows carry a size: once, few, many, or a class if the clone is expanded.

j_gene | v_gene | abundance | d_gene | CDR3nt | CDR3aa
TRBJ2-1 | TRBV11-2 | once | . | TGTGCCAGCAGCTTAGAAGCGTACAATGAGCAGTTCTTC | CASSLEAYNEQFF
TRBJ1-5 | TRBV5-6 | . | . | TGTGCCAGCAGCCCAGCGACTTCAAATCAGCCCCAGCATTTT | CASSPATSNQPQHF
TRBJ2-5 | TRBV5-1 | . | . | TGCGCCAGCAGCAACACAGGGGTGACTAGTCGGGAGACCCAGTACTTC | CASSNTGVTSRETQYF
TRBJ1-1 | TRBV7-6 | . | . | TGTGCCAGCAGCTTCCAACAAGGAGGGTCCTCTGAAGCTTTCTTT | CASSFQQGGSSEAFF
TRBJ2-7 | TRBV5-4 | once | TRBD2 | TGTGCCAGCAGCAAGACCTCTAGCGGGGGCTCCTACGAGCAGTACTTC | CASSKTSSGGSYEQYF
TRBJ1-1 | TRBV19 | . | . | TGTGCCAGTAGTACCCCCGGAACAGCCACCAACACTGAAGCTTTCTTT | CASSTPGTATNTEAFF
TRBJ1-6 | TRBV6-5 | many | TRBD1 | TGTGCCAGCAGTTACTCCAGGACAGGGGGCCTCCGTCCCCTCCACTTT | CASSYSRTGGLRPLHF
TRBJ1-3 | TRBV29-1 | . | . | TGCAGCGTCGCCACAGGTTACACCATATATTTT | CSVATGYTIYF
TRBJ1-2 | TRBV5-4 | once | TRBD1 | TGTGCCAGCAGCTCGCAAGGGACAGGCGGCGGAGGCTACACCTTC | CASSSQGTGGGGYTF
TRBJ1-2 | TRBV7-2 | . | . | TGTGCCAGCAGCTTACGGGGGGCGGACTATGGCTACACCTTC | CASSLRGADYGYTF
TRBJ2-3 | TRBV29-1 | once | . | TGCAGCGTTGAGAGGGACTCCCCACGAGATACGCAGTATTTT | CSVERDSPRDTQYF
TRBJ2-7 | TRBV7-8 | . | TRBD1 | TGTGCCAGCAGCTTATACGAGACAGGGGGTTACGAGCAGTACTTC | CASSLYETGGYEQYF
TRBJ2-2 | TRBV21-1 | . | . | TGTGCCAGCAGCAAAAAACGGCGGGGGGGCGGTGCCGGGGAGCTGTTTTTT | CASSKKRRGGGAGELFF
TRBJ1-2 | TRBV29-1 | . | TRBD1 | TGCAGCGTACAACAGGGGAACTATGGCTACACCTTC | CSVQQGNYGYTF
TRBJ1-1 | TRBV5-4 | . | TRBD1 | TGTGCCAGCAGTTACGACAGGGCGGGAACTGAAGCTTTCTTT | CASSYDRAGTEAFF
TRBJ2-6 | TRBV2 | . | . | TGTGCCAGCAGTCAGAGGTCTGGGGCCAACGTCCTGACTTTC | CASSQRSGANVLTF
TRBJ1-6 | TRBV30 | . | . | TGTGCCTGGAGTGGAAGCATGCATAATTCACCCCTCCACTTT | CAWSGSMHNSPLHF
TRBJ1-2 | TRBV4-1 | few | TRBD1 | TGCGCCAGCAGCCAAGAGACAGGGAAGGGCTACACCTTC | CASSQETGKGYTF
TRBJ2-7 | TRBV7-3 | . | . | TGTGCCAGCACCTTAGATCCCGGGGGGCGGCAGTACTTC | CASTLDPGGRQYF
TRBJ1-2 | TRBV7-2 | . | . | TGTGCCAGCAGCTTAGCCCAGTATGGCTACACCTTC | CASSLAQYGYTF
TRBJ1-5 | TRBV30 | . | . | TGTGCCTGGAATGCAGAATACGGGCAGCCCCAGCATTTT | CAWNAEYGQPQHF
TRBJ1-2 | TRBV9 | . | . | TGTGCCAGCAGCGCTAGGGGGTCCTTGGCACCCAACTACACCTTC | CASSARGSLAPNYTF
TRBJ1-2 | TRBV2 | . | TRBD1 | TGTGCCTCTGAGCGGACAGGGGGGATGAATGGCTACACCTTC | CASERTGGMNGYTF
TRBJ1-5 | TRBV4-1 | . | TRBD1 | TGCGCCAGCAGCCAAGGCCTTGGACAGGTCAGCAATCAGCCCCAGCATTTT | CASSQGLGQVSNQPQHF
TRBJ2-7 | TRBV29-1 | . | . | TGCAGCGGCAGGGGTGTGGACGAGCAGTACTTC | CSGRGVDEQYF
TRBJ1-4 | TRBV4-1 | few | . | TGCGCCAGCAGCCAAGATACACAGGGTCGAGAAAAACTGTTTTTT | CASSQDTQGREKLFF
TRBJ1-3 | TRBV30 | . | . | TGTGCCTGGGGTAGCCAGTCGGGAAACACCATATATTTT | CAWGSQSGNTIYF
TRBJ2-7 | TRBV2 | . | TRBD1 | TGTGCCAGCAGTCTCACAGGGGGCGTATCGGGCGAGCAGTACTTC | CASSLTGGVSGEQYF
TRBJ2-2 | TRBV30 | . | . | TGTGCCTGGACCTACAGCGGCTACACCGGGGAGCTGTTTTTT | CAWTYSGYTGELFF
TRBJ2-5 | TRBV30 | . | . | TGTGCCTGGAGTACGGGCAGGGGGGATCAAGAGACCCAGTACTTC | CAWSTGRGDQETQYF
TRBJ2-3 | TRBV6-6 | . | TRBD1 | TGTGCCAGCAGTTACCCATCTGGACAGGGGGCTGATACGCAGTATTTT | CASSYPSGQGADTQYF
TRBJ1-1 | TRBV6-1 | once | . | TGTGCCAGCAGTGAATTATCCCGCGGCAGGGGTAGGAACACTGAAGCTTTCTTT | CASSELSRGRGRNTEAFF
TRBJ1-2 | TRBV6-5 | . | TRBD1 | TGTGCCAGCATGGACAGGGGTGAGGGCTATGGCTACACCTTC | CASMDRGEGYGYTF
TRBJ1-1 | TRBV5-4 | . | TRBD1 | TGTGCCAGCAGTGCCCAGGGGGCCGAAGCTTTCTTT | CASSAQGAEAFF
TRBJ1-5 | TRBV4-1 | . | TRBD1 | TGCGCCAGCAGCCAATCACAGGGGGATCAGCCCCAGCATTTT | CASSQSQGDQPQHF
TRBJ1-5 | TRBV29-1 | . | TRBD1 | TGCAGCGTTGCTCGGGGACAGGGTCAGCCCCAGCATTTT | CSVARGQGQPQHF
TRBJ2-1 | TRBV29-1 | . | TRBD2 | TGCAGCGTTGAAGGACTAGCGGGGCTTAATGAGCAGTTCTTC | CSVEGLAGLNEQFF
TRBJ1-3 | TRBV9 | once | TRBD1 | TGTGCCAGCAGCCCGGGGACAGGGACAGCTGGAAACACCATATATTTT | CASSPGTGTAGNTIYF
TRBJ2-1 | TRBV7-3 | . | TRBD2 | TGTGCCAGCAGCATGAGACTAGCGGGGGTTAGTGAGCAGTTCTTC | CASSMRLAGVSEQFF
TRBJ1-2 | TRBV6-5 | . | TRBD1 | TGTGCCAGCAGTTACAATAGGGGGCGCCTGTGGAATGGCTACACCTTC | CASSYNRGRLWNGYTF
TRBJ1-5 | TRBV7-2 | few | . | TGTGCCAGCAGCTTCCTAGTTGACCAGCCCCAGCATTTT | CASSFLVDQPQHF
TRBJ1-1 | TRBV6-1 | . | . | TGTGCCAGCAGTCCCGAACCTATTTTGAACACTGAAGCTTTCTTT | CASSPEPILNTEAFF
TRBJ1-2 | TRBV7-9 | . | . | TGTGCCAGCAGCTTAGGTGGCGGCGCTAACTATGGCTACACCTTC | CASSLGGGANYGYTF
TRBJ2-1 | TRBV4-3 | . | . | TGCGCCAGCAGCCAAGTGGAGGGGGGGGACAATGAGCAGTTCTTC | CASSQVEGGDNEQFF
TRBJ1-2 | TRBV5-1 | . | . | TGCGCCAGCAGCCCTGGACAAGAAGGTGGCTACACCTTC | CASSPGQEGGYTF